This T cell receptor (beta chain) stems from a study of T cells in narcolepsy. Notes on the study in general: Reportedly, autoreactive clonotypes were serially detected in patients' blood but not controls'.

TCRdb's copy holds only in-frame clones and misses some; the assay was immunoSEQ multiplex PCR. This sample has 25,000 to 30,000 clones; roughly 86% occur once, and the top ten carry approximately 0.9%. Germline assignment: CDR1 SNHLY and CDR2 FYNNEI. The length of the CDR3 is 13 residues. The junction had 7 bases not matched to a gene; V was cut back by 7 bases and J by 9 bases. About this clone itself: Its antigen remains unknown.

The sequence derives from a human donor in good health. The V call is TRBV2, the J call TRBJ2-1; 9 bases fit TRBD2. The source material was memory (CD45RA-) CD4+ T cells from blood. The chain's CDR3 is CASTAGGWSEQFF. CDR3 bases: TGTGCCAGCACGGCGGGAGGGTGGAGTGAGCAGTTCTTC.